Shown below are 15 T cell receptor beta chains from a single sample sequenced in a study of shared clonotypes between healthy human individuals. Assay used: immunoSEQ multiplex PCR; TCRdb lists only in-frame clones, some missing. This sample has 2.5 million or so clones, with more than 80% found just once. The source material was naive CD4+ T cells sorted from blood. Subset denoted: CD45RA+ positively selected. The receptors were gathered from a man younger than 35 in good health.

The V call is TRBV25-1, the J call TRBJ1-4; the D gene is possibly TRBD1 (6 bases). V was shortened by 11 bases and J by 4 bases, with 8 bases between the two germline ends. The CDR3 loop spans 11 amino acids. CDR1 and CDR2 (germline): MGHDK, SYGVNS. CDR3: CAAQGNEKLFF. The CDR3 DNA follows: TGTGCCGCACAGGGTAATGAAAAACTGTTTTTT.

The V gene is TRBV5-1, the J gene TRBJ2-2; tentative D call: TRBD1 (6 bases). The CDR3 is made up of 14 amino acids. The germline gives CDR1 SGHRS, CDR2 YFSETQ. The ends were cut back, 3 bases at V and 6 bases at J, with 12 bases in the middle. CDR3 in amino acids: CASSSVQGAGELFF. For the CDR3, the DNA is TGCGCCAGCAGCTCAGTACAGGGAGCCGGGGAGCTGTTTTTT.

The chain recombines TRBV30 with TRBJ2-3; 7 nucleotides align to TRBD2. In germline, CDR1 is GTSNPN, CDR2 SVGIG (reference sequence). CDR3 length: 14 residues. Losses at the gene ends were 3 bases for V and 5 bases for J; bases not matched to a gene: 8. The CDR3 loop is CAWSRRELGDTQYF. The DNA for the CDR3 is TGTGCCTGGAGCCGGCGGGAGTTGGGAGATACGCAGTATTTT.

The chain employs TRBV4-1 and TRBJ2-2; the D gene is possibly TRBD2 (5 bases). The CDR3 covers 14 residues. V lost 0 bases and J 5 bases, leaving 7 bases between the germline ends. In germline, CDR1 is MGHRA, CDR2 YSYEKL. In nucleotides, the CDR3 is TGCGCCAGCAGCCAAGATCCGGGGACCGGGGAGCTGTTTTTT. Protein: CASSQDPGTGELFF.

This clone was recorded once. The chain combines TRBV27 with TRBJ1-1; D gene ambiguous. CDR1 and CDR2 from the germline V gene are MNHEY and SMNVEV (reference sequence). V lost 1 base to trimming and J lost 5 bases, with 20 bases between them. The CDR3 is 17 amino acids. The CDR3 sequence: CASSLLSVVGLGTEAFF. CDR3 nucleotides: TGTGCCAGCAGTTTATTAAGTGTGGTGGGTCTGGGGACTGAAGCTTTCTTT.

This chain links TRBV5-1 with TRBJ1-5; 7 nucleotides agree with TRBD1. Germline loops: CDR1 SGHRS, CDR2 YFSETQ. Losses at the gene ends were 1 base for V and 5 bases for J; bases not matched to a gene: 3. CDR3 length: 14 residues. The CDR3 DNA sequence: TGCGCCAGCAGCTTGACAGGGGACCATCAGCCCCAGCATTTT. As protein: CASSLTGDHQPQHF.

The rearrangement links TRBV10-1 to TRBJ2-7; TRBD2 matches 10 bases. The V gene's germline CDR1 is WNHNN and CDR2 SYGVQD (reference sequence). The CDR3 has 16 residues. The junction had 8 bases not matched to a gene; V was cut back by 4 bases and J by 2 bases. CDR3 in DNA: TGCGCCAGCAGTGTAGGGAAAGCGGGAGGGCCCTACGAGCAGTACTTC. Translated, it gives CASSVGKAGGPYEQYF.

The chain joins TRBV27 to TRBJ1-6, with 7 bases lining up with TRBD1. The CDR3 loop spans 13 amino acids. Unmatched junction bases numbered 8, after V lost 7 bases and J lost 11 bases. Germline-derived CDR1 and CDR2 are MNHEY and SMNVEV (reference sequence). The CDR3 spells CASNPTTGAPLHF. The CDR3 bases are TGTGCCAGCAACCCAACAACAGGGGCACCCCTCCACTTT.

The chain recombines TRBV2 with TRBJ2-7; 7 positions agree with TRBD1. The CDR3 is 16 residues long. The V and J ends lost 6 bases and 0 bases, in that order; junction bases with no gene match: 11. Germline-derived CDR1 and CDR2 are SNHLY and FYNNEI. CDR3 nucleotides: TGTGCCAGCAGGGACCGACAGGGACGTAGCTCCTACGAGCAGTACTTC. As protein: CASRDRQGRSSYEQYF.

The chain joins TRBV6-5 to TRBJ1-6, with 10 bases identical to TRBD1. This CDR3 is built from 14 residues. Looked up from germline, CDR1 is MNHEY and CDR2 is SVGAGI. V was pared by 7 bases and J by 7 bases, with 4 bases of the junction left unmatched. The CDR3 is CASTRQGANSPLHF. The CDR3 DNA is TGTGCCAGCACAAGACAGGGGGCCAATTCACCCCTCCACTTT.

This rearrangement joins TRBV27 to TRBJ2-7; D is undetermined. The CDR3 is 13 amino acids. Germline CDR1 is MNHEY and CDR2 is SMNVEV (reference sequence). Deletions cut 5 bases from V and 2 bases from J, with 10 bases between. The CDR3 DNA sequence: TGTGCCAGCAGTCCCGTTAGGGCCTACGAGCAGTACTTC. Its protein product is CASSPVRAYEQYF.

The chain is built from TRBV13 and TRBJ2-2; D tentatively reads TRBD1 or TRBD2 (6 bases each). Germline V gene lookup returns CDR1 PRHDT and CDR2 FYEKMQ (reference sequence). The CDR3 totals 16 residues. Trimming took 3 bases from V and 2 from J, leaving 13 bases between them. The CDR3 nucleotides are TGTGCCAGCAGCTTCGCCTGGGGGGCTAACACCGGGGAGCTGTTTTTT. It codes for CASSFAWGANTGELFF.

The chain combines TRBV5-1 with TRBJ1-1; no clear D. The germline V and J ends were trimmed by 5 bases and 8 bases, with 19 bases remaining between them. The CDR3 has 14 residues. CDR1 and CDR2 from the germline V gene are SGHRS and YFSETQ. Here the CDR3 DNA reads TGCGCCAGCAGGGCTACCCTACACGGCCCGGAAGCTTTCTTT. Residues: CASRATLHGPEAFF.

The chain is built from TRBV28 and TRBJ2-7, with 9 nucleotides matching TRBD2. Trimming cost V 2 bases and J 7 bases; bases outside gene matches: 9. The CDR3 runs 15 residues. Per germline, CDR1 MDHEN and CDR2 SYDVKM. The CDR3 is CASSLRAGGHQEQYF. Written as DNA, the CDR3 is TGTGCCAGCAGTTTACGAGCGGGGGGCCATCAGGAGCAGTACTTC.

This clone was counted a few times. V gene TRBV19 combines with J gene TRBJ1-2; TRBD1 aligns across 7 bases. The CDR3 runs to 15 residues. The germline CDR1 and CDR2 sequences are LNHDA and SQIVND (reference sequence). V trimming: 3 bases; J trimming: 4 bases; junction bases outside the gene matches: 8. This CDR3 reads CASSIEAGQSYGYTF. DNA of the CDR3: TGTGCCAGTAGTATCGAGGCGGGACAGTCCTATGGCTACACCTTC.